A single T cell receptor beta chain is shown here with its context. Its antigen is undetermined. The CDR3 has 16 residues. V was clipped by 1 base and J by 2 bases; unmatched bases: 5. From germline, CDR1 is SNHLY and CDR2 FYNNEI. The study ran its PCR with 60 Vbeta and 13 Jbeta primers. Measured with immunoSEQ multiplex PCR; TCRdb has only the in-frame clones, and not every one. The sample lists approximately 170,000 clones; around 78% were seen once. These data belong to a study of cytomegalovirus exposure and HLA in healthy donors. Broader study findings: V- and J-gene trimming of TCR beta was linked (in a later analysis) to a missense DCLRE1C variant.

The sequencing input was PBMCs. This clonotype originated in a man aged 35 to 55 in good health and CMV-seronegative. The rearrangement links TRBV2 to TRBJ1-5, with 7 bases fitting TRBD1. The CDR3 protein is CASSEGQGVGNQPQHF. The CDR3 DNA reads TGTGCCAGCAGTGAAGGGCAGGGGGTCGGCAATCAGCCCCAGCATTTT.